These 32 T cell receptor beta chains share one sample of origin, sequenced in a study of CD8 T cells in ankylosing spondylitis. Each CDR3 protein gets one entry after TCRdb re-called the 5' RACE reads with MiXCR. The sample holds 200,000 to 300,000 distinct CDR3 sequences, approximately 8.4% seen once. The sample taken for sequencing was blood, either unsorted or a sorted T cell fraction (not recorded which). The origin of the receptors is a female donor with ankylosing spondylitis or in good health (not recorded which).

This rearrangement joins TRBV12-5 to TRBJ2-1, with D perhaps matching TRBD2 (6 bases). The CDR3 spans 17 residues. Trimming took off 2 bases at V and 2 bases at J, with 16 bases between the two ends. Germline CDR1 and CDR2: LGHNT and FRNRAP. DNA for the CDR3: TGTGCTAGTGGTTTGAAGAGGGCCGGGAGCCCCTACAATGAGCAGTTCTTC. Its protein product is CASGLKRAGSPYNEQFF.

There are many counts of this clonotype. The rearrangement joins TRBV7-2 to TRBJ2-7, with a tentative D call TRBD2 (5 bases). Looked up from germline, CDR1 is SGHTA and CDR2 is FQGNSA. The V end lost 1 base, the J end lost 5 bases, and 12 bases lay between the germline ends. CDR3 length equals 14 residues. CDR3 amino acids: CASSLVLGVDEQYF. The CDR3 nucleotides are TGTGCCAGCAGCTTAGTACTAGGAGTCGACGAGCAGTACTTC. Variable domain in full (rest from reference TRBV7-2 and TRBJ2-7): GAGVSQSPSNKVTEKGKDVELRCDPISGHTALYWYRQSLGQGLEFLIYFQGNSAPDKSGLPSDRFSAERTGGSVSTLTIQRTQQEDSAVYLCASSLVLGVDEQYFGPGTRLTVT.

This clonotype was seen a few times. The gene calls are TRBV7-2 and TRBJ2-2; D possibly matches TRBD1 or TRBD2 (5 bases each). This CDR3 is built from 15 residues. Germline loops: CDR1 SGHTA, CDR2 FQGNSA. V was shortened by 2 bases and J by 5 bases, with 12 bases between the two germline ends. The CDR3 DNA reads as TGTGCCAGCAGCTTAAGAGGGGTAGTTACCGGGGAGCTGTTTTTT. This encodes CASSLRGVVTGELFF.

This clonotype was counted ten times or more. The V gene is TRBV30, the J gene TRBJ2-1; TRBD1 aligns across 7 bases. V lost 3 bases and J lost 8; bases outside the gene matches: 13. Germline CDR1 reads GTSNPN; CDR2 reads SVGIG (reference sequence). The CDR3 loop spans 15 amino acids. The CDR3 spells CAWRDTGATTDEQFF. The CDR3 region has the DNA TGTGCCTGGAGGGATACAGGGGCCACCACGGATGAGCAGTTCTTC.

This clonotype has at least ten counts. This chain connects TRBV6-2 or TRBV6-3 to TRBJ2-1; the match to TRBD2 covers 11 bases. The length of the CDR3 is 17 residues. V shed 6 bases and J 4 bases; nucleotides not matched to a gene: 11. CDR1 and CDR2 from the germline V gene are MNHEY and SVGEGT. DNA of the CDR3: TGTGCCAGCAGCGCCGGGACTAGCGGAGGACCTTACAATGAGCAGTTCTTC. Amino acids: CASSAGTSGGPYNEQFF.

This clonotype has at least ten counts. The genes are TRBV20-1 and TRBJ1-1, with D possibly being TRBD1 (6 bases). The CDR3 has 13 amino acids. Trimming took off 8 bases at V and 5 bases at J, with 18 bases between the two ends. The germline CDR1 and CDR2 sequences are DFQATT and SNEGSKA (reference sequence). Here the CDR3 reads CSSQGRGWTEAFF. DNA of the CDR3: TGCAGTAGCCAGGGCAGGGGTTGGACTGAAGCTTTCTTT.

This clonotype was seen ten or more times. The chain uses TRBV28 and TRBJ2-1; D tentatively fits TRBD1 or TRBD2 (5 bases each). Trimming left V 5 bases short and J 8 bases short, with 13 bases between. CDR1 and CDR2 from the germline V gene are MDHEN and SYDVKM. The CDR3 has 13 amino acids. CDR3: CASSPGARDEQFF. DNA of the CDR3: TGTGCCAGCAGTCCCGGGGCGAGGGATGAGCAGTTCTTC.

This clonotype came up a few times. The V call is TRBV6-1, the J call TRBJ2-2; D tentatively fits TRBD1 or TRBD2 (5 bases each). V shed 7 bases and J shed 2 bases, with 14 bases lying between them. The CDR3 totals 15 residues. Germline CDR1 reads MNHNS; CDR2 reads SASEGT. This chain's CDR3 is CASIRGRLNTGELFF. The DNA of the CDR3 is TGTGCCAGCATCCGGGGACGATTAAACACCGGGGAGCTGTTTTTT.

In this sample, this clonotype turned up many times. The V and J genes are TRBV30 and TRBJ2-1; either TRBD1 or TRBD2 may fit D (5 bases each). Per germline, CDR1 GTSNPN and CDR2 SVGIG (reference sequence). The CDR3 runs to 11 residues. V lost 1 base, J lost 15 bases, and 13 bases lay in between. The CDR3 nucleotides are TGTGCCTGGAGTGGGGGGACCCATCGGTTCTTC. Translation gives CAWSGGTHRFF.

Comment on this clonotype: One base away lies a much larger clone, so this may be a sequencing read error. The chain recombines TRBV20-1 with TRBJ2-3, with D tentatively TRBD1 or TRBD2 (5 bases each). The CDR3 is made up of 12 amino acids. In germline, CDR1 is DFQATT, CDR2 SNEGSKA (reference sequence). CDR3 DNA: TGCAGTGTGGACTTCACTACAGGTACGCAGTATTTT. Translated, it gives CSVDFTTGTQYF.

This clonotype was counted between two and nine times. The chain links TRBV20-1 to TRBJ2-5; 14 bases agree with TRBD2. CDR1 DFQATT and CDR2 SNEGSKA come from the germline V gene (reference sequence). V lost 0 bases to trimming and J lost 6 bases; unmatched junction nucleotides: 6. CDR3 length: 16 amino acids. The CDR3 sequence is CSARDPGLAGGKTQYF. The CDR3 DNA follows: TGCAGTGCTAGAGATCCTGGACTAGCGGGAGGAAAGACCCAGTACTTC.

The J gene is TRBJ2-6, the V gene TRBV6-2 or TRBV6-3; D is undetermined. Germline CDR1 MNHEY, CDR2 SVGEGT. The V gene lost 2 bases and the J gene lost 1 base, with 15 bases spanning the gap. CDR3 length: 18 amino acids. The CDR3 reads CASSYGGPGESGANVLTF. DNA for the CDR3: TGTGCCAGCAGTTACGGTGGTCCAGGCGAATCTGGGGCCAACGTCCTGACTTTC.

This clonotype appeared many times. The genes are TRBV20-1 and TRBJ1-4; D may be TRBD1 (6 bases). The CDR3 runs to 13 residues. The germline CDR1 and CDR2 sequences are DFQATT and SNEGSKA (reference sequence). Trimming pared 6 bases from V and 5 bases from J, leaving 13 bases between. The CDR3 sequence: CSATRTANEKLFF. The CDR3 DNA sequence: TGCAGTGCAACCCGGACAGCCAATGAAAAACTGTTTTTT.

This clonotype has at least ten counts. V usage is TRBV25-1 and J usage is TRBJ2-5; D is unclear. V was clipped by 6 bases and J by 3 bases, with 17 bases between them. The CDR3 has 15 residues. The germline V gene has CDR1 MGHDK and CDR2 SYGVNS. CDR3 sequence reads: CASRDRHEAEETQYF. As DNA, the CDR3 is TGTGCCAGCAGGGATCGACACGAAGCCGAAGAGACCCAGTACTTC.

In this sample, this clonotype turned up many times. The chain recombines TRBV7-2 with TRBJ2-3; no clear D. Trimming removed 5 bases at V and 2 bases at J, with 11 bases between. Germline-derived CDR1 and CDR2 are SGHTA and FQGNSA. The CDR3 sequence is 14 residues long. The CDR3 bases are TGTGCCAGCAGCCCCCCTCCCTACACAGATACGCAGTATTTT. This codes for CASSPPPYTDTQYF.

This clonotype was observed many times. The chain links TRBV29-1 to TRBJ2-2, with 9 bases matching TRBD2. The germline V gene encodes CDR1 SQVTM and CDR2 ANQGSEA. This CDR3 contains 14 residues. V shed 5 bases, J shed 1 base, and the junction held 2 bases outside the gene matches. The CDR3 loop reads CSVRLAVNTGELFF. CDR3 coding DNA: TGCAGCGTTAGACTAGCGGTGAACACCGGGGAGCTGTTTTTT.

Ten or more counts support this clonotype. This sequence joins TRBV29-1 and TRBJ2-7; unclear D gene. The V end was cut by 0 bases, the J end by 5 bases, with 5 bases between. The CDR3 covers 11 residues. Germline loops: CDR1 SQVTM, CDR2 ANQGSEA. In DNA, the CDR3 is TGCAGCGTTGAAGAGTCCCACGAGCAGTACTTC. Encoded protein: CSVEESHEQYF.

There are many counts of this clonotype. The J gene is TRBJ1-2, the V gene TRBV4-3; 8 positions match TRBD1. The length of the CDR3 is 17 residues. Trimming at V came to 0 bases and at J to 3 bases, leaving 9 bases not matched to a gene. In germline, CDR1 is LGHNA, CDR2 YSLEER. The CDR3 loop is CASSQDGTGGADYGYTF. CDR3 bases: TGCGCCAGCAGCCAAGACGGCACAGGGGGGGCGGACTATGGCTACACCTTC.

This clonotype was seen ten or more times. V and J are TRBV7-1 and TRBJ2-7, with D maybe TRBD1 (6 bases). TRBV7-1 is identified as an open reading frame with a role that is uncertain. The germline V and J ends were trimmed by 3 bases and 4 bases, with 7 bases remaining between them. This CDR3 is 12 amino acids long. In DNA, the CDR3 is TGTGCCAGCAGCTCCAGGGGATACGAGCAGTACTTC. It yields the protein CASSSRGYEQYF.

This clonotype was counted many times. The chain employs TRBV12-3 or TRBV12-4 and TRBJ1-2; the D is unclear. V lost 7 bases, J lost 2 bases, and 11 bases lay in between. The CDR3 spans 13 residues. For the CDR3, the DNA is TGTGCCAGCACCCGAGCAGGAAACTATGGCTACACCTTC. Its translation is CASTRAGNYGYTF.

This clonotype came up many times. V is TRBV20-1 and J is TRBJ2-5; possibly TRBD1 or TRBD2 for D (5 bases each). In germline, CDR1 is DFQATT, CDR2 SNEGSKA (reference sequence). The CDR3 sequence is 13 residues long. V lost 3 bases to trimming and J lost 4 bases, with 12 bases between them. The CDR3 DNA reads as TGCAGTGCTAGGTCCTTTGGGACAGAGACCCAGTACTTC. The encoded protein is CSARSFGTETQYF.

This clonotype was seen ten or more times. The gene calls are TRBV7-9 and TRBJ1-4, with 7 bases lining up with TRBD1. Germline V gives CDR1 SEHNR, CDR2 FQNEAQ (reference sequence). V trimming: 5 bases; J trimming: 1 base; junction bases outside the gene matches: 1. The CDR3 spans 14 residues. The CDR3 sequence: CASSRQGTNEKLFF. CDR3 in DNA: TGTGCCAGCAGCAGACAGGGAACTAATGAAAAACTGTTTTTT.

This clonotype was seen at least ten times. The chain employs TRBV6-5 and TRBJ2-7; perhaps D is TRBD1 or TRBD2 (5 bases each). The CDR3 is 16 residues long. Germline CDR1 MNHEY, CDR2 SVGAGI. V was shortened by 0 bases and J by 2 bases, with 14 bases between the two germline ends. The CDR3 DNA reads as TGTGCCAGCAGTTACTCGGCCGGGACGGAAACCTACGAGCAGTACTTC. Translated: CASSYSAGTETYEQYF.

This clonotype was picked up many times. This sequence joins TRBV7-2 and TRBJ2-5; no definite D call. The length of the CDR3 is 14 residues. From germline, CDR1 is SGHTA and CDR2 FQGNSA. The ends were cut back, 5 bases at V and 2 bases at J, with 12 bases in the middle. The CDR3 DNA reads TGTGCCAGCAGCCCCCCTGACTTTCAAGAGACCCAGTACTTC. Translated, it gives CASSPPDFQETQYF. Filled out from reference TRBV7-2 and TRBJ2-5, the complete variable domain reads GAGVSQSPSNKVTEKGKDVELRCDPISGHTALYWYRQSLGQGLEFLIYFQGNSAPDKSGLPSDRFSAERTGGSVSTLTIQRTQQEDSAVYLCASSPPDFQETQYFGPGTRLLVL.

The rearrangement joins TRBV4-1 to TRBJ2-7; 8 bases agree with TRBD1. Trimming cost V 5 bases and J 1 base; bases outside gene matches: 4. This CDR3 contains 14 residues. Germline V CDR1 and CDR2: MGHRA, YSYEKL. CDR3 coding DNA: TGCGCCAGCAGCATGGGGACAGGATCCTACGAGCAGTACTTC. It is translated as CASSMGTGSYEQYF.

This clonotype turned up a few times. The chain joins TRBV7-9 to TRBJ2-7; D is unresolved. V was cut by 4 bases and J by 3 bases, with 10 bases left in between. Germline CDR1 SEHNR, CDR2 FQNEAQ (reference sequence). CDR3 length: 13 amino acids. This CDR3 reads CASSSSVDYEQYF. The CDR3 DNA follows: TGTGCCAGCAGCTCCAGCGTAGACTACGAGCAGTACTTC.

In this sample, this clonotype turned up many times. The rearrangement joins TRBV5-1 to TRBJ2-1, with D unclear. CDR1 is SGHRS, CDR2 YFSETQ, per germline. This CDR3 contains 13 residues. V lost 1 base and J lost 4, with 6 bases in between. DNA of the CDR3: TGCGCCAGCAGCTTGTCGCAGTACAATGAGCAGTTCTTC. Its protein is CASSLSQYNEQFF.

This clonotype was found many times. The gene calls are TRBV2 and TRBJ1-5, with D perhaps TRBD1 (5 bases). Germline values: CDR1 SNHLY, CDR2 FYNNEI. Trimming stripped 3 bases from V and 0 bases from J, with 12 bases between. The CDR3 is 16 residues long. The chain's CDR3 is CASSDPTGASNQPQHF. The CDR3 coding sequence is TGTGCCAGCAGTGACCCCACAGGAGCTAGCAATCAGCCCCAGCATTTT.

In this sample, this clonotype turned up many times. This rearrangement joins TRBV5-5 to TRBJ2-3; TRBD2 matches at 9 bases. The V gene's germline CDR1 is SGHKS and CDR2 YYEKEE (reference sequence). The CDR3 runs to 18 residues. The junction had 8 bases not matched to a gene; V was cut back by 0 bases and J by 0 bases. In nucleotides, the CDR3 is TGTGCCAGCAGCTTGGGGGTAGCGGGGGCCCCTAGCACAGATACGCAGTATTTT. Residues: CASSLGVAGAPSTDTQYF.

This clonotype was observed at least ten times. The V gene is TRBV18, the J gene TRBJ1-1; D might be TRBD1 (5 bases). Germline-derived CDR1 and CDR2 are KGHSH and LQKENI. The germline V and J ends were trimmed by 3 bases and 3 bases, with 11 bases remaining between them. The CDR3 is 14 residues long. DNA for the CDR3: TGTGCCAGCTCACCCGAGTCCAGGGACACTGAAGCTTTCTTT. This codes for CASSPESRDTEAFF.

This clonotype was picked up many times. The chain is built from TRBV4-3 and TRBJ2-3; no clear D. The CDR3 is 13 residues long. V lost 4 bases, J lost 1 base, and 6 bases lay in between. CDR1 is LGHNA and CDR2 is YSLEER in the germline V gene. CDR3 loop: CASSPAGTDTQYF. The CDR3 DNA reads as TGCGCCAGCAGCCCGGCCGGCACAGATACGCAGTATTTT.

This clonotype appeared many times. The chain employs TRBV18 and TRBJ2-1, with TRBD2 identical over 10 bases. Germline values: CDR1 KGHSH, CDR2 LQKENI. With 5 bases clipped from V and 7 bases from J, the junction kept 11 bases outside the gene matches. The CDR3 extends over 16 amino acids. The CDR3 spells CASSERTSGSPNEQFF. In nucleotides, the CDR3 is TGTGCCAGCTCAGAACGGACTAGCGGATCCCCGAATGAGCAGTTCTTC.